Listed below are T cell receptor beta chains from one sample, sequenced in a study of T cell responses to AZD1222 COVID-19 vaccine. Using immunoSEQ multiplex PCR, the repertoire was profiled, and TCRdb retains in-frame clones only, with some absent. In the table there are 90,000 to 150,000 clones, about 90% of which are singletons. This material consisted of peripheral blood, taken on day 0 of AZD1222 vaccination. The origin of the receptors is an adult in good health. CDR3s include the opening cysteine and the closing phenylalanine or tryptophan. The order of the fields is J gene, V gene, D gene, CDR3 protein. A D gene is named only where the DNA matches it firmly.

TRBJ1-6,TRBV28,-,CASCLGGANNSPLHF
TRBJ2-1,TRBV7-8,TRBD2,CASSPLAGSSYNEQFF
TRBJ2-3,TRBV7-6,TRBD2,CASSLATSGRSTDTQYF
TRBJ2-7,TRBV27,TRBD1,CASRAGGSYEQYF
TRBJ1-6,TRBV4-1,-,CASSQEWGLRNSPLHF
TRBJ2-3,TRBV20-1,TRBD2,CSASRREGPDTQYF
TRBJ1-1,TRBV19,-,CASSTPPWTEAFF
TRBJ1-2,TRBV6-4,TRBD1,CASSDGQGANGYTF
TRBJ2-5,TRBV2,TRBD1,CASSGGTGWETQYF
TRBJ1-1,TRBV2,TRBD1,CASSKDRERNTEAFF
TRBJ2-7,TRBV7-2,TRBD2,CASRTGLVPEQYF
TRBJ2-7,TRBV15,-,CATSRDTTYEQYF